The entry that follows covers one TCR beta chain sequence. Its antigen is unidentified. This PCR relied on a set of 60 Vbeta primers and 13 Jbeta primers. Authors' methods: In a later analysis, of 80 million to 90 million unique beta chains, about 10 million appeared in at least two donors. Measured with immunoSEQ multiplex PCR; TCRdb has only the in-frame clones, and not every one. V and J calls and clone size are as listed in that table; D and trimming were resolved from the DNA. The sample yields fewer than 200,000 clones, more than 65% seen once. This specimen comes from a study of cytomegalovirus exposure and HLA in healthy donors. Study observations and caveats: It was reported that the classifier diagnosed cytomegalovirus status with high specificity and sensitivity in both the original and validation cohorts. In a later analysis, HLA-associated TCR beta chains were more clonally expanded than equally common others.

This CDR3 has 19 amino acids. Trimming at V came to 0 bases and at J to 2 bases, leaving 12 bases not matched to a gene. Per germline, CDR1 LGHNA and CDR2 YSLEER. Each of the donors was a healthy bone marrow donor. This TCR derives from a man in his forties in good health and CMV-seropositive. Input material: PBMCs. V usage is TRBV4-3 and J usage is TRBJ2-3, with 9 bases identical to TRBD2. In DNA, the CDR3 is TGCGCCAGCAGCCAAGAACAACTAGCGGGCGGGGATCCCACAGATACGCAGTATTTT. It specifies CASSQEQLAGGDPTDTQYF.